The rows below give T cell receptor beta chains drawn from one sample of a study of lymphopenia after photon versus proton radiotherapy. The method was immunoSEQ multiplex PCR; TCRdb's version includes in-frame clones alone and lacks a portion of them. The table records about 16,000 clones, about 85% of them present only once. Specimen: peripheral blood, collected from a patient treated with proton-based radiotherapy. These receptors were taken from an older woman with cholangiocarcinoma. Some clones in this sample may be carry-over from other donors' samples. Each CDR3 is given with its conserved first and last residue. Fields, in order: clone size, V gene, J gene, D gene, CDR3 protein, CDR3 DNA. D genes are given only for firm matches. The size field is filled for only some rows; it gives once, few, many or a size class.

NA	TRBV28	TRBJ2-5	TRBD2	CASSLGGAKETQYF	TGTGCCAGCAGTCTCGGGGGGGCCAAGGAGACCCAGTACTTC
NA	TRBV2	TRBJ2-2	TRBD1	CASSVTTGGQNTGELFF	TGTGCCAGCAGTGTTACAACAGGGGGCCAGAACACCGGGGAGCTGTTTTTT
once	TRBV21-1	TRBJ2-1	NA	CASSSQGTANEQFF	TGTGCCAGCAGCAGTCAGGGGACCGCCAATGAGCAGTTCTTC
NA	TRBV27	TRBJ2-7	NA	CASSPGHYEQYF	TGTGCCAGCAGCCCCGGACATTACGAGCAGTACTTC
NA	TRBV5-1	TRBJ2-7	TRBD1	CASSSWTGLTYEQYF	TGCGCCAGCAGCTCCTGGACAGGGTTAACCTACGAGCAGTACTTC
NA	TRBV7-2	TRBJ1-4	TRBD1	CASSQDRALGTNEKLFF	TGTGCCAGCAGCCAGGACAGGGCTCTCGGAACTAATGAAAAACTGTTTTTT
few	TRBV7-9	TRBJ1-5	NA	CASSLTGTPPQHF	TGTGCCAGCAGCTTAACCGGGACCCCACCCCAGCATTTT
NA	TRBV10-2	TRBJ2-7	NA	CASSLRAYEQYF	TGCGCCAGCTCCCTCAGGGCGTACGAGCAGTACTTC
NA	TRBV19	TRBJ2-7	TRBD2	CASSIQAGGRYEQYF	TGTGCCAGTAGTATCCAGGCGGGAGGCCGCTACGAGCAGTACTTC
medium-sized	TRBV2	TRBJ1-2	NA	CASSYENYGYTF	TGTGCCAGCAGCTACGAGAACTATGGCTACACCTTC
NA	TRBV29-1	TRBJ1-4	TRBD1	CSAAKSGGGEKLFF	TGCAGCGCTGCGAAGTCAGGGGGCGGTGAAAAACTGTTTTTT
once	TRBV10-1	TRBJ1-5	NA	CASSEDTGSNQPQHF	TGCGCCAGCAGTGAGGACACTGGGAGCAATCAGCCCCAGCATTTT
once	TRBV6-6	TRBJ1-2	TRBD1	CASSTTDRGLYGYTF	TGTGCCAGCAGTACTACGGACAGGGGACTCTATGGCTACACCTTC
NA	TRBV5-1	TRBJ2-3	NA	CASTPGTDTQYF	TGCGCCAGCACCCCGGGGACAGATACGCAGTATTTT
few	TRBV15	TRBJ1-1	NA	CATSRDRTGRAEAFF	TGTGCCACCAGCAGAGACCGGACGGGAAGAGCTGAAGCTTTCTTT
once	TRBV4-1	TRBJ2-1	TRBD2	CASSQVSGGGLGNEQFF	TGCGCCAGCAGCCAAGTTAGCGGGGGAGGTTTGGGCAATGAGCAGTTCTTC
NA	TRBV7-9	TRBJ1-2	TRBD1	CASSLVTGNYGYTF	TGTGCCAGCAGCTTAGTGACAGGGAACTATGGCTACACCTTC
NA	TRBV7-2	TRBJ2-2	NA	CASSRGFPGELFF	TGTGCCAGCAGCCGAGGTTTCCCCGGGGAGCTGTTTTTT
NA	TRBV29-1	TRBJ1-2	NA	CSATPGDGGYTF	TGCAGCGCCACTCCAGGGGACGGTGGCTACACCTTC
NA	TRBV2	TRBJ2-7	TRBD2	CASRKLAGGYEQYF	TGTGCCAGCAGAAAACTAGCGGGGGGGTACGAGCAGTACTTC
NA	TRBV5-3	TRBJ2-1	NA	CARSYPFFRQVNNEQFF	TGTGCCAGAAGCTACCCCTTCTTTCGCCAGGTGAACAATGAGCAGTTCTTC
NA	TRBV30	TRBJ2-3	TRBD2	CAWTLAGADTQYF	TGTGCCTGGACACTAGCGGGGGCCGATACGCAGTATTTT
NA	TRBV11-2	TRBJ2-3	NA	CASSLGAMTDTQYF	TGTGCCAGCAGCTTAGGGGCGATGACGGATACGCAGTATTTT
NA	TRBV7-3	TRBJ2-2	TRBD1	CASSFGQGNTGELFF	TGTGCCAGCAGCTTTGGACAGGGGAACACCGGGGAGCTGTTTTTT
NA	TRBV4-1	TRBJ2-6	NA	CATTPSPGANVLTF	TGCGCCACCACCCCCAGTCCGGGGGCCAACGTCCTGACTTTC
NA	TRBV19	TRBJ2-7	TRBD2	CASGRLAGAEQYF	TGTGCCAGCGGGCGTCTAGCGGGAGCCGAGCAGTACTTC
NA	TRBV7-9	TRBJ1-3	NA	CASSRPGANSGNTIYF	TGTGCCAGCAGCCGCCCGGGGGCGAACTCTGGAAACACCATATATTTT
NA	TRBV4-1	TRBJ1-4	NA	CAPGEKLFF	TGCGCCCCGGGTGAAAAACTGTTTTTT
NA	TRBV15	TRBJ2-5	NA	CATSRDGGSSLQETQYF	TGTGCCACCAGCAGAGATGGAGGCAGTTCCCTCCAAGAGACCCAGTACTTC
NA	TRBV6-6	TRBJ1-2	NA	CASSYVPGGRGYTF	TGTGCCAGCAGTTACGTCCCTGGGGGTCGTGGCTACACCTTC
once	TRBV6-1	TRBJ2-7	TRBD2	CASKRGGSYEQYF	TGTGCCAGCAAGCGGGGGGGCTCCTACGAGCAGTACTTC
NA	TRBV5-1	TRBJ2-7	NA	CASSLGSTPDEQYF	TGCGCCAGCAGCTTGGGATCCACCCCGGACGAGCAGTACTTC
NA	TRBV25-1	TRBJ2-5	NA	CASSYTLLGDETQYF	TGTGCCAGCAGCTACACCTTGCTAGGGGATGAGACCCAGTACTTC
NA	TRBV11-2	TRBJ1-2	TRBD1	CASIPGDRGGYGYTF	TGTGCCAGTATTCCCGGGGACAGGGGGGGCTATGGCTACACCTTC
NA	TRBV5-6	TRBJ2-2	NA	CAGSRRARSTGELFF	TGTGCCGGATCTCGTCGTGCAAGATCCACCGGGGAGCTGTTTTTT
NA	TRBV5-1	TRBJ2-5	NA	CASSLGWGQETQYF	TGCGCCAGCAGCTTGGGTTGGGGCCAAGAGACCCAGTACTTC
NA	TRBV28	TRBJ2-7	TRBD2	CASRMTSGRMNEQYF	TGTGCCAGCAGGATGACTAGCGGGAGAATGAACGAGCAGTACTTC
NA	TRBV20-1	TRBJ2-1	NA	CSAKRQEQFF	TGCAGTGCTAAAAGACAGGAACAGTTCTTC
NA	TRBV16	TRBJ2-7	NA	CASSLPAGSDPYEQYF	TGTGCCAGCAGCCTTCCGGCTGGTAGCGATCCCTACGAGCAGTACTTC
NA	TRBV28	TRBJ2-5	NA	CASSLREWETQYF	TGTGCCAGCAGTCTCAGGGAATGGGAGACCCAGTACTTC
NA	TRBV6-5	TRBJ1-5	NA	CASSRGLNQPQHF	TGTGCCAGCAGTCGGGGCCTCAATCAGCCCCAGCATTTT
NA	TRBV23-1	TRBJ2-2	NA	CASRVGYWDTGELFF	TGCGCGAGTCGGGTTGGGTACTGGGACACCGGGGAGCTGTTTTTT
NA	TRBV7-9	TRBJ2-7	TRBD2	CASSPGLAGPYEQYF	TGTGCCAGCAGCCCTGGACTAGCGGGTCCCTACGAGCAGTACTTC
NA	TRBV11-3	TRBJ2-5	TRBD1	CASSRGTGGWETQYF	TGTGCCAGCAGCCGTGGGACAGGGGGTTGGGAGACCCAGTACTTC
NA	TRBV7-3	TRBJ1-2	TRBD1	CASSPRTGANYGYTF	TGTGCCAGCAGCCCCCGGACAGGGGCTAACTATGGCTACACCTTC
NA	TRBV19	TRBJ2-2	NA	CASSTRLTGPLNTGELFF	TGTGCCAGTAGTACCCGACTGACGGGCCCCCTTAACACCGGGGAGCTGTTTTTT
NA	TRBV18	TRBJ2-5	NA	CASSPLERETQYF	TGTGCCAGCTCACCCCTGGAGCGGGAGACCCAGTACTTC
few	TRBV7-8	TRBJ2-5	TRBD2	CASSSRTSGWAVAQYF	TGTGCCAGCAGCAGCAGGACTAGCGGGTGGGCCGTGGCCCAGTACTTC